The 20 T cell receptor beta chains below were found in one sample sequenced in a study of healthy donors' naive CD4 and CD8 T cells. Each TCR library used 500 ng of total RNA and a linear amplification protocol. TCRdb fed the reads into MiXCR, producing one record per CDR3 protein. The data show about 180,000 distinct CDR3 sequences, 74% seen once. The specimen sequenced was naive CD4+ and CD8+ T cells sorted from blood, pooled from several donors. These receptors were collected from a pool of human donors in good health; the sample pools cells from several healthy donors.

The chain employs TRBV18 and TRBJ1-5; no definite D call. Looked up from germline, CDR1 is KGHSH and CDR2 is LQKENI. The V and J ends lost 4 bases and 1 base respectively, with 8 bases between them. The CDR3 is made up of 14 amino acids. CDR3 nucleotides: TGTGCCAGCTCACGCGTTATGAGCAATCAGCCCCAGCATTTT. Its protein is CASSRVMSNQPQHF.

This chain links TRBV30 with TRBJ1-1; D remains ambiguous. Trimming took 2 bases from V and 0 from J, leaving 7 bases between them. The CDR3 totals 13 residues. From germline, CDR1 is GTSNPN and CDR2 SVGIG (reference sequence). The chain's CDR3 is CAWSFGVNTEAFF. The CDR3 DNA sequence: TGTGCCTGGAGTTTTGGGGTGAACACTGAAGCTTTCTTT.

In its sample, this clonotype was seen a few times. The J gene is TRBJ1-1, the V gene TRBV11-2; no clear D gene. The CDR3 spans 10 residues. Germline V gives CDR1 SGHAT, CDR2 FQNNGV. Trimming stripped 5 bases from V and 8 bases from J, with 6 bases between. The CDR3: CASSGEEAFF. The CDR3 DNA follows: TGTGCCAGCAGCGGAGAGGAAGCTTTCTTT.

The chain combines TRBV5-6 with TRBJ2-7; no reliable D call. Per the germline V gene, CDR1 is SGHDT and CDR2 is YYEEEE. V dropped 4 bases and J dropped 3 bases, with 14 bases sitting between them. This CDR3 is 14 amino acids long. CDR3 nucleotide sequence: TGTGCCAGCAGCCTGGGATCAGCTAACTACGAGCAGTACTTC. Amino acid sequence: CASSLGSANYEQYF.

With respect to this clonotype: The junction departs from germline at one end; a sequencing error may be responsible. The gene calls are TRBV6-2 or TRBV6-3 and TRBJ1-5; a possible D gene is TRBD1 (5 bases). The CDR3 sequence is 13 residues long. Germline V gene sequence: CDR1 MNHEY, CDR2 SVGEGT. For the CDR3, the DNA is TGTGCCAGCAGGGGGACGGTCAATCAGTCCCAGCATTTT. Amino acids: CASRGTVNQSQHF.

The V and J genes are TRBV2 and TRBJ1-5; 7 positions agree with TRBD1. The germline CDR1 and CDR2 sequences are SNHLY and FYNNEI. The CDR3 runs to 13 residues. V was pared by 5 bases and J by 5 bases, with 3 bases of the junction left unmatched. CDR3 loop: CASSLDRYQPQHF. In nucleotides, the CDR3 is TGTGCCAGCAGTTTGGACAGGTATCAGCCCCAGCATTTT.

In regard to this clonotype: One end of the junction fails to match germline, which may point to a read error. This chain joins TRBV4-3 and TRBJ2-7; TRBD2 aligns across 10 bases. Germline V lookup: CDR1 LGHNA, CDR2 YSLEER. The CDR3 spans 16 residues. For the CDR3, the DNA is TGTGCCAGCAGCCAAGATCGTGCTAGCGGGAGCCCCGAGCAGTACTTC. Translating it yields CASSQDRASGSPEQYF.

This clonotype has only a few counts. This chain connects TRBV12-3 or TRBV12-4 to TRBJ2-1; TRBD2 matches at 9 bases. Losses at the gene ends were 3 bases for V and 6 bases for J; bases not matched to a gene: 6. The CDR3 runs to 15 residues. The CDR3 region is CASSLIAGVPNEQFF. The DNA of the CDR3 is TGTGCCAGCAGTTTGATAGCGGGAGTCCCCAATGAGCAGTTCTTC.

This sequence joins TRBV27 and TRBJ1-1; 8 nucleotides line up with TRBD1. Germline-derived CDR1 and CDR2 are MNHEY and SMNVEV (reference sequence). Germline trimming cut 6 bases from V and 5 bases from J; bases unmatched to any gene: 11. CDR3 length equals 15 residues. The CDR3 sequence: CASRATGGSRTEAFF. Written as DNA, the CDR3 is TGTGCCAGCAGGGCCACAGGGGGAAGTCGGACTGAAGCTTTCTTT.

The V gene is TRBV6-5, the J gene TRBJ1-3; a weak D match, TRBD1 (5 bases). Germline V gene data show CDR1 as MNHEY and CDR2 as SVGAGI. V lost 0 bases to trimming and J lost 9 bases, with 12 bases between them. The CDR3 is made up of 14 amino acids. The CDR3 DNA sequence: TGTGCCAGCAGTTACTCGACAGAGAGGGGCACCATATATTTT. Residues: CASSYSTERGTIYF.

The chain combines TRBV6-2 or TRBV6-3 with TRBJ2-7, with TRBD2 as a possible D gene (6 bases). This CDR3 contains 15 residues. The V end was cut by 6 bases, the J end by 0 bases, with 15 bases between. Germline V lookup: CDR1 MNHEY, CDR2 SVGEGT. CDR3 sequence (DNA): TGTGCCAGCAGCCTTATTAGCGGCTCCTCCTACGAGCAGTACTTC. It yields the protein CASSLISGSSYEQYF.

The rearrangement links TRBV29-1 to TRBJ2-7; D gene uncertain. The germline V gene encodes CDR1 SQVTM and CDR2 ANQGSEA. This CDR3 is 12 amino acids long. Trimming pared 4 bases from V and 0 bases from J, leaving 7 bases between. The chain's CDR3 is CSVGAVSYEQYF. For the CDR3, the DNA is TGCAGCGTTGGGGCAGTCTCCTACGAGCAGTACTTC.

This clonotype was seen a handful of times. V gene TRBV29-1 combines with J gene TRBJ2-1; D unclear. The CDR3 totals 14 residues. Germline-derived CDR1 and CDR2 are SQVTM and ANQGSEA. V was pared by 2 bases and J by 0 bases, with 8 bases between. CDR3 nucleotides: TGCAGCGTTGAACCCCCGAGCTCCTACAATGAGCAGTTCTTC. It codes for CSVEPPSSYNEQFF.

The chain employs TRBV11-1 and TRBJ2-4; maybe TRBD1 (6 bases). CDR1 and CDR2 from the germline V gene are SGHAT and FQDESV (reference sequence). The CDR3 has 14 amino acids. Trimming took off 1 base at V and 8 bases at J, with 12 bases between the two ends. The CDR3 spells CASSLERTVDIQYF. CDR3 coding DNA: TGTGCCAGCAGCTTAGAGAGGACAGTCGACATTCAGTACTTC.

The V call is TRBV10-3, the J call TRBJ2-5, with D perhaps matching TRBD1 (5 bases). Trimming cost V 2 bases and J 5 bases, with 12 bases left between them. Germline-derived CDR1 and CDR2 are ENHRY and SYGVKD. There are 14 residues in the CDR3. The CDR3 is CAISEDRGEETQYF. The CDR3 coding sequence is TGTGCCATCAGTGAGGACAGAGGAGAGGAGACCCAGTACTTC.

This clonotype showed up just once. CDR3: CASSQEAGPFNSPLHF. The DNA for the CDR3 is TGCGCCAGCAGCCAAGAGGCAGGGCCCTTCAATTCACCCCTCCACTTT. The chain links TRBV4-3 to TRBJ1-6, with D perhaps matching TRBD1 (5 bases). Germline V lookup: CDR1 LGHNA, CDR2 YSLEER. The CDR3 has 16 amino acids. With 0 bases removed from V and 7 bases from J, the gap between germline ends came to 13 bases.

The chain is built from TRBV19 and TRBJ2-5; D uncertain. V lost 7 bases and J lost 3, with 21 bases in between. The V gene's germline CDR1 is LNHDA and CDR2 SQIVND (reference sequence). The CDR3 totals 16 residues. The CDR3 region has the DNA TGTGCCAGTAACTCACGATTCGGTTCCTCTGAAGAGACCCAGTACTTC. This gives the protein CASNSRFGSSEETQYF.

The gene calls are TRBV7-2 and TRBJ1-2, with 7 bases identical to TRBD1. Per the germline V gene, CDR1 is SGHTA and CDR2 is FQGNSA. The CDR3 extends over 15 amino acids. With V trimmed by 0 bases and J by 4 bases, 5 bases remained unmatched. CDR3 loop: CASSLARGTRYGYTF. DNA for the CDR3: TGTGCCAGCAGCTTAGCCAGGGGGACGCGCTATGGCTACACCTTC.

The chain joins TRBV6-5 to TRBJ2-5, with D possibly TRBD1 on 6 matching bases. The CDR3 sequence is 16 residues long. The germline gives CDR1 MNHEY, CDR2 SVGAGI. Deletions cut 0 bases from V and 2 bases from J, with 13 bases between. The CDR3 DNA sequence: TGTGCCAGCAGTTACTCCTATGGGACATGGCAAGAGACCCAGTACTTC. Residues: CASSYSYGTWQETQYF.

The V and J genes are TRBV29-1 and TRBJ1-1; D is unclear. Trimming took 4 bases from V and 0 from J, leaving 6 bases between them. There are 12 residues in the CDR3. Germline lookup yields CDR1 SQVTM and CDR2 ANQGSEA. DNA for the CDR3: TGCAGCGTTGCGAAGATGAACACTGAAGCTTTCTTT. Its protein is CSVAKMNTEAFF.